This T cell receptor (beta chain) was profiled in a study of cytomegalovirus exposure and HLA in healthy donors. Study context: The same platform as the approximately 670 first-cohort repertoires was used for the 95 to 150 validation repertoires, a later analysis reported.

This table comes from immunoSEQ multiplex PCR, and its TCRdb copy is limited to in-frame clones, with some not included. The data contain some 41,000 clones, roughly 93% of them singletons. J was trimmed by 4 bases and V by 0 bases; bases with no gene match: 7. The CDR3 extends over 16 amino acids. The germline V gene encodes CDR1 MGHRA and CDR2 YSYEKL. The receptor's source is a woman aged 18-29 years in good health and CMV-seronegative. The gene calls are TRBV4-1 and TRBJ2-3; 7 positions agree with TRBD2. The source material was PBMCs. Here the CDR3 reads CASSQDTGEGSDTQYF. CDR3 sequence (DNA): TGCGCCAGCAGCCAAGATACGGGGGAGGGCTCAGATACGCAGTATTTT.